Below, one TCR beta chain is given with its context. Its target is not known. The sample originates from a study of shared clonotypes between healthy human individuals. CD4+ cells were split into CD45RA+ naive and CD45RA-negative memory subsets. The assay was immunoSEQ multiplex PCR, and TCRdb's table has in-frame clones only and misses some. The table has 2.3 million or so clones, over 90% seen once. Trimming shortened V by 3 bases and J by 0 bases, and 7 bases separated the two germline ends. Germline V gene data show CDR1 as SGDLS and CDR2 as YYNGEE. The CDR3 has 14 residues. Study observations and caveats: Estimated richness was generally greater in naive than memory subsets.

The sequence came from a man aged 18 to 30 in good health. Some clones in this sample may be carry-over from other donors' samples. The sample taken for sequencing was naive CD4+ T cells from PBMCs. Subset reported: CD45RA+ positively selected. The chain employs TRBV9 and TRBJ1-5; D remains ambiguous. The CDR3 bases are TGTGCCAGCAGCGGGAGTTATAGCAATCAGCCCCAGCATTTT. The encoded protein is CASSGSYSNQPQHF. The whole variable domain, remainder taken from reference TRBV9 and TRBJ1-5, is DSGVTQTPKHLITATGQRVTLRCSPRSGDLSVYWYQQSLDQGLQFLIQYYNGEERAKGNILERFSAQQFPDLHSELNLSSLELGDSALYFCASSGSYSNQPQHFGDGTRLSIL.